This TCR beta chain derives from a study of human T cells and chemical hapten exposure. Study background: There were per-sample TCR yield variations, arising mainly from small pooled library volume differences.

The library labeled individual cDNA molecules by adding unique molecular identifiers to them. TCRdb reanalysed the RACE reads using MiXCR and keeps one entry per CDR3 protein. The sample carries under 450,000 distinct CDR3 sequences, about 4.4% recorded once. Sample time point: patch test 1, 2 weeks after DPC sensitization. Treatment reported: therapeutic diphenylcyclopropenone sensitization with weekly scalp DPC. Extraction of total RNA was performed on unfractionated whole blood. The clonotype was recovered from a woman aged 45-60 years with alopecia areata. Some clones in this sample may be carry-over from other donors' samples. This specimen was whole blood, taken in connection with sensitization to the hapten diphenylcyclopropenone (DPC).

Written as DNA, the CDR3 is TGTGCCACCAGTGATGACCGGTCTCCTAGGGGGGAGCAGTTCTTC. Translating it yields CATSDDRSPRGEQFF. V usage is TRBV24-1 and J usage is TRBJ2-1; the D gene is possibly TRBD1 (6 bases). V lost 3 bases, J lost 10 bases, and 18 bases lay in between. The CDR3 contains 15 residues. Germline-derived CDR1 and CDR2 are KGHDR and SFDVKD.